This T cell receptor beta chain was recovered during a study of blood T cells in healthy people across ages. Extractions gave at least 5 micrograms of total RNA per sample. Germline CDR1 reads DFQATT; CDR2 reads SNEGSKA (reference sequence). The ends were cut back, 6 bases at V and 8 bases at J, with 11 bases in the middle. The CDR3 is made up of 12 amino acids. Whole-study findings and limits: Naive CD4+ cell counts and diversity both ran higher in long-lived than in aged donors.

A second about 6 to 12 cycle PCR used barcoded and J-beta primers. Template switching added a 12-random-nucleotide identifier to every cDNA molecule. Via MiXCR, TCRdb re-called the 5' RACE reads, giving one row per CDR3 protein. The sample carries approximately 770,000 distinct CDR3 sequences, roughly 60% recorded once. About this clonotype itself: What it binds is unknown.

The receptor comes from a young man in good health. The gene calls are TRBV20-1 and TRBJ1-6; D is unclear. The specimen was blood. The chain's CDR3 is CSARSPDSPLHF. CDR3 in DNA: TGCAGTGCACGTTCCCCTGATTCACCCCTCCACTTT.